This T cell receptor (beta chain) emerged from a study of cytomegalovirus exposure and HLA in healthy donors. The study, taken as a whole, reports: About 87% or about 30% of the time was how often most TCR beta V segments were productive, according to an earlier analysis.

The table lists this clone with a few counts. Its antigen is currently unknown. Use of 60 Vbeta and 13 Jbeta primers characterized the PCR. Method: immunoSEQ multiplex PCR; TCRdb's copy keeps in-frame clones and lacks some. The table records tens of thousands of clones, under 85% of them present only once. The CDR3 extends over 14 amino acids. V lost 3 bases and J 4 bases, leaving 12 bases between the germline ends. Germline V gene sequence: CDR1 SEHNR, CDR2 FQNEAQ (reference sequence). This clonotype originated in a man between 50 and 59 years old in good health and CMV-seronegative. The sample was PBMCs. The chain recombines TRBV7-9 with TRBJ1-1; D unclear. The DNA for the CDR3 is TGTGCCAGCAGCTTCCAAATTGCGGTCACTGAAGCTTTCTTT. Its protein is CASSFQIAVTEAFF.